This T cell receptor beta chain stems from a study of patients and donors after allogeneic stem cell transplantation. TCRdb itself ran the RT-PCR reads through MiXCR, one entry per CDR3 protein. Of roughly 250,000 distinct CDR3 sequences listed, 13% to 15% are singletons. In its sample, this clonotype was seen many times. The material sequenced was blood, either unsorted or a sorted T cell fraction (not recorded which). This TCR was sampled from a human donor who was either an allogeneic HSCT recipient or a stem cell or donor lymphocyte infusion donor (not recorded which). It is not recorded whose cells these are; they may come from a transplant donor.

In DNA, the CDR3 is TGCGCCAGCAGCTCTTCTAGCGCCGGGGAGCTGTTTTTT. Its protein product is CASSSSSAGELFF. V gene TRBV5-1 combines with J gene TRBJ2-2; D may be TRBD2 (6 bases). This CDR3 is 13 amino acids long. Per the germline V gene, CDR1 is SGHRS and CDR2 is YFSETQ. V lost 3 bases and J 6 bases, leaving 9 bases between the germline ends.